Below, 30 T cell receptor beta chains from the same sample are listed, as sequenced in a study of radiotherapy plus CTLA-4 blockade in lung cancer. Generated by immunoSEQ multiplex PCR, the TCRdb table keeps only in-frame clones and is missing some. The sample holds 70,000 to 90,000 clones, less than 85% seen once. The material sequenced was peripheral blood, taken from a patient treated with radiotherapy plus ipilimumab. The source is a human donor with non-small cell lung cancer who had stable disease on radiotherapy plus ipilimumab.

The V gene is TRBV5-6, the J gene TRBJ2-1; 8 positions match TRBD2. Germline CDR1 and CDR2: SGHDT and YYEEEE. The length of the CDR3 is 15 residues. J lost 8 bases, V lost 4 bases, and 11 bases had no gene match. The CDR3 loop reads CASSREIAGSDEQFF. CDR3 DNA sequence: TGTGCCAGCAGCCGCGAGATAGCGGGGAGCGATGAGCAGTTCTTC.

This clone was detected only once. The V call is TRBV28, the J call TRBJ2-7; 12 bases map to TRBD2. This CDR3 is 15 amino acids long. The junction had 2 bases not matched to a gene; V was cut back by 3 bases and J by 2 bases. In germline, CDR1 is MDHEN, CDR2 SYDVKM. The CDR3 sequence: CASSFGLAGPYEQYF. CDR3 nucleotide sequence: TGTGCCAGCAGTTTCGGACTAGCGGGACCCTACGAGCAGTACTTC. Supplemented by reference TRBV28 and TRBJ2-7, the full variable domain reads DVKVTQSSRYLVKRTGEKVFLECVQDMDHENMFWYRQDPGLGLRLIYFSYDVKMKEKGDIPEGYSVSREKKERFSLILESASTNQTSMYLCASSFGLAGPYEQYFGPGTRLTVT.

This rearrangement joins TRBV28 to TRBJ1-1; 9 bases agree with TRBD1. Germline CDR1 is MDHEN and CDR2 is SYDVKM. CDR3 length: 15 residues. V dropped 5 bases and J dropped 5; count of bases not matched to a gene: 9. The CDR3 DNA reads TGTGCCAGCAGTCCTTCGACAGGGGGAGGAACTGAAGCTTTCTTT. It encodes CASSPSTGGGTEAFF.

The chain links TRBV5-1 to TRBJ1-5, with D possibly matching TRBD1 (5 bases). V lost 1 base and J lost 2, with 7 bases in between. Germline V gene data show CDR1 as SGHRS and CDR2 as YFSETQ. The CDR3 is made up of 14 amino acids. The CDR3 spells CASSLRGGNQPQHF. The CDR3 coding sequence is TGCGCCAGCAGCTTGAGGGGCGGCAATCAGCCCCAGCATTTT.

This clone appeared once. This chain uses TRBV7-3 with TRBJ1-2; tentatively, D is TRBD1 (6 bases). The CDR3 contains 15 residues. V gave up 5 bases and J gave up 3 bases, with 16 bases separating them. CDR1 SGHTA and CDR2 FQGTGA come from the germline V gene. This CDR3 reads CASSRSGGQDYGYTF. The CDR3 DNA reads TGTGCCAGCAGCCGATCCGGGGGGCAGGACTATGGCTACACCTTC.

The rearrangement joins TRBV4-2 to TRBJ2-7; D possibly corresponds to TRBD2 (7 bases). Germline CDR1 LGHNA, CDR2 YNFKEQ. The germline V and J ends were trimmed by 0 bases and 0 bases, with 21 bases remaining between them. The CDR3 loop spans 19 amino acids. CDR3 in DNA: TGTGCCAGCAGCCAAGAGAGTGAAACGGGGGCTAGCGGCTCCTACGAGCAGTACTTC. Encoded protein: CASSQESETGASGSYEQYF.

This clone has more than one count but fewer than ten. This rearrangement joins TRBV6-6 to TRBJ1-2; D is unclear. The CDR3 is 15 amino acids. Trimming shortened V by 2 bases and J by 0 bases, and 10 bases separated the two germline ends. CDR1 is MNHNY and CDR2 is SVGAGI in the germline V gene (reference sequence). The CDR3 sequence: CASSYDAGANYGYTF. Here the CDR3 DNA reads TGTGCCAGCAGTTACGATGCGGGAGCTAACTATGGCTACACCTTC.

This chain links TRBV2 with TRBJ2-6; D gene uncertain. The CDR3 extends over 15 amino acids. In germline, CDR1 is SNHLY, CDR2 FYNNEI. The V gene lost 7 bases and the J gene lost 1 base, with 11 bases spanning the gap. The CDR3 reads CASTLTVSGANVLTF. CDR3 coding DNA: TGTGCCAGCACTCTCACAGTATCTGGGGCCAACGTCCTGACTTTC.

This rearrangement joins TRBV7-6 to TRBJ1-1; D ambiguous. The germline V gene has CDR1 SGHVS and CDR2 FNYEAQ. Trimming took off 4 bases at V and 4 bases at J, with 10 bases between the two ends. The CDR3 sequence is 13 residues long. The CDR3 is CASSSAEGTEAFF. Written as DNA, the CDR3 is TGTGCCAGCAGCTCAGCGGAGGGCACTGAAGCTTTCTTT.

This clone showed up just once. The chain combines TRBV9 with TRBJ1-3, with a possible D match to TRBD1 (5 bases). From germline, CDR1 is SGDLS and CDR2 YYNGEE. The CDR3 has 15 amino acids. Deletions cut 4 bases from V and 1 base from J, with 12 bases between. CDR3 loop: CASSPRGGSGNTIYF. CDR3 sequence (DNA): TGTGCCAGCAGCCCCCGGGGGGGATCTGGAAACACCATATATTTT.

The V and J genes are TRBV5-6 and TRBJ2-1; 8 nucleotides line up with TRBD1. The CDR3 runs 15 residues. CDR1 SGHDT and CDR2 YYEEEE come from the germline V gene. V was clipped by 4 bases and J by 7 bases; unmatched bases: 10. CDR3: CASSAARTGRNEQFF. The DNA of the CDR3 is TGTGCCAGCAGCGCGGCCCGGACAGGGAGGAATGAGCAGTTCTTC.

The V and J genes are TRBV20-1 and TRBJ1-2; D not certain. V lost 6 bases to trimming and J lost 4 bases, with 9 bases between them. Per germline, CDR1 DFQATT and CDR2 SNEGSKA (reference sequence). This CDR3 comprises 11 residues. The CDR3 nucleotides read TGCAGTGCCGAAGCCTTCTATGGCTACACCTTC. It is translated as CSAEAFYGYTF.

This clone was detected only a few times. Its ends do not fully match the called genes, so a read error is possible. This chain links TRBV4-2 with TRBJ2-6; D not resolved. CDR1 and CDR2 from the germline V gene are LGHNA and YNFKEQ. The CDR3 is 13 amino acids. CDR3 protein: CASSLSRANVLTF. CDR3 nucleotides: TGTGCCAGCAGCCTCTCTCGGGCCAACGTCCTGACTTTC.

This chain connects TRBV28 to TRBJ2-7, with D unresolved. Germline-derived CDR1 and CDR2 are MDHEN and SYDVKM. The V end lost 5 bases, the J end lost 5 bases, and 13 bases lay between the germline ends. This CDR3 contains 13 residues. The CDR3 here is CASSAPGRHEQYF. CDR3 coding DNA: TGTGCCAGCAGTGCCCCCGGCCGGCACGAGCAGTACTTC.

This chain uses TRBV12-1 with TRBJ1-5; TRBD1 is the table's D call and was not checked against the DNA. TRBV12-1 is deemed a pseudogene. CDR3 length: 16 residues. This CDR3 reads CASRSFAGQGNQPQHF. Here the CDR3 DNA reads TGTGCCAGCAGAAGCTTTGCGGGACAGGGGAATCAGCCCCAGCATTTT.

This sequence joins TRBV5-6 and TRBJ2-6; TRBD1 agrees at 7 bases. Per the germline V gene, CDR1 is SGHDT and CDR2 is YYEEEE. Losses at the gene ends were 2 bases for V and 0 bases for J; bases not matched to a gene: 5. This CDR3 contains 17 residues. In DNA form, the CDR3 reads TGTGCCAGCAGCTTCCTGACAGGGAACTCTGGGGCCAACGTCCTGACTTTC. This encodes CASSFLTGNSGANVLTF.

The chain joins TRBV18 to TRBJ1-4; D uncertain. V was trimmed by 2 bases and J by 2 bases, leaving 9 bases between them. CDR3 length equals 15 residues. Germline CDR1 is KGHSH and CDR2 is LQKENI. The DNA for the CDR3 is TGTGCCAGCTCACCAGCGTGGGAGACTAATGAAAAACTGTTTTTT. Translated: CASSPAWETNEKLFF.

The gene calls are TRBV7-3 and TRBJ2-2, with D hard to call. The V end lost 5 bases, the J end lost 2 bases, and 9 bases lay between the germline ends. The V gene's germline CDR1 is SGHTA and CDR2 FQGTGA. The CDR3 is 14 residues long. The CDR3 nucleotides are TGTGCCAGCAGCATCGGACCAAACACCGGGGAGCTGTTTTTT. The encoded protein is CASSIGPNTGELFF.

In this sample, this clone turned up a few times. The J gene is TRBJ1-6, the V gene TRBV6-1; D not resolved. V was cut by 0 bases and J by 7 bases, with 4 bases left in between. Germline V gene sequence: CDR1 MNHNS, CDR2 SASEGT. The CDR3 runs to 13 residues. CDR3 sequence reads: CASSEAPNSPLHF. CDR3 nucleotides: TGTGCCAGCAGTGAAGCTCCCAATTCACCCCTCCACTTT.

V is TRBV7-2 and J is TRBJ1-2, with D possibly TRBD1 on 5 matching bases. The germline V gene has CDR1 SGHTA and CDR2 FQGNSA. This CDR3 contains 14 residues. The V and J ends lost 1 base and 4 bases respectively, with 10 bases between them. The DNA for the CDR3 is TGTGCCAGCAGCTTAGGAGACAGAGGCTATGGCTACACCTTC. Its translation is CASSLGDRGYGYTF. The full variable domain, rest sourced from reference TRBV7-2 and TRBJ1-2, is GAGVSQSPSNKVTEKGKDVELRCDPISGHTALYWYRQSLGQGLEFLIYFQGNSAPDKSGLPSDRFSAERTGGSVSTLTIQRTQQEDSAVYLCASSLGDRGYGYTFGSGTRLTVV.

CDR3 in DNA: TGTGCCAGCAGCCCACAGGTGAAAGAGACCCAGTACTTC. This translates into CASSPQVKETQYF. The gene calls are TRBV11-2 and TRBJ2-5, with D maybe TRBD1 (5 bases). Germline assignment: CDR1 SGHAT and CDR2 FQNNGV. This CDR3 region has 13 residues. V was clipped by 5 bases and J by 3 bases, with 10 bases between them.

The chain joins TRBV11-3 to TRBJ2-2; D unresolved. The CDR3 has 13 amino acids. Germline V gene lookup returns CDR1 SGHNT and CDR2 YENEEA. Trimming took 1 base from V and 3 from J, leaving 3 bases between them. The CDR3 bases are TGTGCCAGCAGCTTAGTGCACACCGGGGAGCTGTTTTTT. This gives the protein CASSLVHTGELFF.

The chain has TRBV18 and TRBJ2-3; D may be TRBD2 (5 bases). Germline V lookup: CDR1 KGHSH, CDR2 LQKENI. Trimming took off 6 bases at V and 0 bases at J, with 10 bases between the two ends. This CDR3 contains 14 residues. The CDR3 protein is CASSVDYSTDTQYF. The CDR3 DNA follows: TGTGCCAGCTCTGTCGACTATAGCACAGATACGCAGTATTTT.

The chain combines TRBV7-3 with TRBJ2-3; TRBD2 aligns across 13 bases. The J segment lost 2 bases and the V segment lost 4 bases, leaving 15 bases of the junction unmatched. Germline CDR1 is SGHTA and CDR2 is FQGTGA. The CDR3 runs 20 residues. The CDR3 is CASSSRLAGGLSSFTDTQYF. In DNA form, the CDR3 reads TGTGCCAGCAGCTCTAGACTAGCGGGAGGACTGTCTAGTTTCACAGATACGCAGTATTTT.

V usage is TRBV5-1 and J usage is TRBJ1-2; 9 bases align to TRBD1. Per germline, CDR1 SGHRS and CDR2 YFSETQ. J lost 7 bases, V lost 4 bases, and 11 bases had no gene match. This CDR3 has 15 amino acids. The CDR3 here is CASSNRDRVEAGYTF. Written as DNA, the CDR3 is TGCGCCAGCAGCAACCGGGACAGGGTAGAGGCTGGCTACACCTTC.

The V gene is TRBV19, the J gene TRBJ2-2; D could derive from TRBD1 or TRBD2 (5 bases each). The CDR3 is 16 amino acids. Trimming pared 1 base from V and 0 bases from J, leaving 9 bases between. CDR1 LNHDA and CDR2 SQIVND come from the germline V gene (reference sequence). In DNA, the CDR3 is TGTGCCAGTAGTATAGGGGGGAAGCCGAACACCGGGGAGCTGTTTTTT. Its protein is CASSIGGKPNTGELFF.

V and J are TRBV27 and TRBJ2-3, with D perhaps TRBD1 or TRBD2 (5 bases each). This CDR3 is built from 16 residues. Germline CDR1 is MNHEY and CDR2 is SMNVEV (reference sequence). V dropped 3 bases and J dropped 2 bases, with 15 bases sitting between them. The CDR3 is CASSLPRDGSTDTQYF. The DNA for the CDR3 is TGTGCCAGCAGTTTGCCCCGGGACGGATCCACAGATACGCAGTATTTT.

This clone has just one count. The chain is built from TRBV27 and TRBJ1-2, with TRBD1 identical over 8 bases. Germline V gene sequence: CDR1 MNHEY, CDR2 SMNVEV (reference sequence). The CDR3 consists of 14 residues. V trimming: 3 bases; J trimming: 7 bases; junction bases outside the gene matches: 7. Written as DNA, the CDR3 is TGTGCCAGCAGTTTCTTCAGGGGGCAGGGTGGCTACACCTTC. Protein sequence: CASSFFRGQGGYTF.

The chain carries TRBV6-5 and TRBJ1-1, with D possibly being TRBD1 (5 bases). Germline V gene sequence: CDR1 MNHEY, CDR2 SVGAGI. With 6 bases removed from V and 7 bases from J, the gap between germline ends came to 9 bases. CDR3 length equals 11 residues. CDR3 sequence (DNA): TGTGCCAGCAGGAGGGACGGTGAAGCTTTCTTT. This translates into CASRRDGEAFF.

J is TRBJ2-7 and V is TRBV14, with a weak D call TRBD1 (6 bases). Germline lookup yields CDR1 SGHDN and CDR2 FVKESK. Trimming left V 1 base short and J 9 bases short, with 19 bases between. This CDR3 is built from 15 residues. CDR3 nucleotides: TGTGCCAGCAGCCAAGTATCCCAGAGGGGACACGGGCAGTACTTC. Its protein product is CASSQVSQRGHGQYF.